Listed below are T cell receptor beta chains from one sample, sequenced in a study of blood T cell repertoires in COVID-19. The assay was immunoSEQ multiplex PCR, and TCRdb's table has in-frame clones only and misses some. The data show around 80,000 clones, approximately 90% seen once. What was sequenced was peripheral blood. The receptors originated from a man between 60 and 75 years old with acute or convalescent COVID-19. The CDR3 runs from the conserved cysteine through the conserved F or W. Each record gives: CDR3 DNA, CDR3 protein, clone size, D gene, V gene, J gene. The D gene is left open where the match is weak. Only part of the rows carry a size: once, few, many, or a class if the clone is expanded.

CDR3 DNA: TGCGCCAGCAGCTTGGAAGGGACAGCCTACAATGAGCAGTTCTTC; CDR3 protein: CASSLEGTAYNEQFF; clone size: .; D gene: TRBD1; V gene: TRBV5-1; J gene: TRBJ2-1
CDR3 DNA: TGTGCCAGCAGCCCGGGGACAGGGAAGAAGTCACCCCTCCACTTT; CDR3 protein: CASSPGTGKKSPLHF; clone size: .; D gene: TRBD1; V gene: TRBV11-2; J gene: TRBJ1-6
CDR3 DNA: TGTGCCAGCAGCTTAGAAGGACAGAGTAATCAGCCCCAGCATTTT; CDR3 protein: CASSLEGQSNQPQHF; clone size: .; D gene: .; V gene: TRBV11-2; J gene: TRBJ1-5
CDR3 DNA: TGTGCCAGCAGGGCAGGGGGTAATAATTCACCCCTCCACTTT; CDR3 protein: CASRAGGNNSPLHF; clone size: .; D gene: TRBD1; V gene: TRBV9; J gene: TRBJ1-6
CDR3 DNA: TGTGCCAGCAGGCCGGGACTAGCGGACTCCTACGAGCAGTACTTC; CDR3 protein: CASRPGLADSYEQYF; clone size: .; D gene: TRBD2; V gene: TRBV6-5; J gene: TRBJ2-7
CDR3 DNA: TGTGCCAGCAGCTGGCTAGCGGGGTACAATGAGCAGTTCTTC; CDR3 protein: CASSWLAGYNEQFF; clone size: once; D gene: TRBD2; V gene: TRBV5-6; J gene: TRBJ2-1
CDR3 DNA: TGCGCCAGCAGCTTGGTGTCAGGGGTCGTAGGTACTGAAGCTTTCTTT; CDR3 protein: CASSLVSGVVGTEAFF; clone size: .; D gene: .; V gene: TRBV5-1; J gene: TRBJ1-1
CDR3 DNA: TGTGCCAGCAGGCGCGGGGGGCGGAATAATTCACCCCTCCACTTT; CDR3 protein: CASRRGGRNNSPLHF; clone size: .; D gene: .; V gene: TRBV27; J gene: TRBJ1-6
CDR3 DNA: TGTGCCAGCAGCCAGACACTAGGGGAGCAGTTCTTC; CDR3 protein: CASSQTLGEQFF; clone size: .; D gene: .; V gene: TRBV7-2; J gene: TRBJ2-1
CDR3 DNA: TGCGCCAGCAGCTTGAATTCGGGGGTACCAGGGCCAAGGATGGAGACCCAGTACTTC; CDR3 protein: CASSLNSGVPGPRMETQYF; clone size: once; D gene: .; V gene: TRBV5-1; J gene: TRBJ2-5
CDR3 DNA: TGTGCCAGTAGTATACCCGGACAGGGGGCAGGGGATGAGCAGTTCTTC; CDR3 protein: CASSIPGQGAGDEQFF; clone size: .; D gene: TRBD1; V gene: TRBV19; J gene: TRBJ2-1
CDR3 DNA: TGTGCCAGTAGTATAAACGCCGTGGCTAGCAATCAGCCCCAGCATTTT; CDR3 protein: CASSINAVASNQPQHF; clone size: .; D gene: .; V gene: TRBV19; J gene: TRBJ1-5
CDR3 DNA: TGCGCCAGCAGCTCGAGGACAACCTCCTACAATGAGCAGTTCTTC; CDR3 protein: CASSSRTTSYNEQFF; clone size: .; D gene: .; V gene: TRBV5-1; J gene: TRBJ2-1
CDR3 DNA: TGTGCCAGCAGGGGGGCCCGCAGGGACGGGGAGACCCAGTACTTC; CDR3 protein: CASRGARRDGETQYF; clone size: .; D gene: .; V gene: TRBV2; J gene: TRBJ2-5
CDR3 DNA: TGCGCCAGCTCGGTTAGCCTCAATAATGAAAAACTGTTTTTT; CDR3 protein: CASSVSLNNEKLFF; clone size: .; D gene: .; V gene: TRBV5-1; J gene: TRBJ1-4
CDR3 DNA: TGTGCCAGCAGGCTACCGGGACTAGGTGGCCATGAGCAGTTCTTC; CDR3 protein: CASRLPGLGGHEQFF; clone size: few; D gene: TRBD2; V gene: TRBV27; J gene: TRBJ2-1
CDR3 DNA: TGCGCCAGCAGCTTGTCCCGGGACACTGAAGCTTTCTTT; CDR3 protein: CASSLSRDTEAFF; clone size: .; D gene: .; V gene: TRBV5-1; J gene: TRBJ1-1